The 8 T cell receptor beta chains given below trace back to one sample, sequenced in a study of blood T cell repertoires in COVID-19. The method was immunoSEQ multiplex PCR; TCRdb's version includes in-frame clones alone and lacks a portion of them. The sample has about 100,000 clones; about 90% are singletons. Sequenced material: peripheral blood. These receptors were collected from a man aged 25 to 40 in a cohort sampled during active COVID-19.

The chain carries TRBV19 and TRBJ2-5, with 8 bases lining up with TRBD2. V lost 4 bases to trimming and J lost 5 bases; unmatched junction nucleotides: 15. This CDR3 has 17 amino acids. CDR1 is LNHDA and CDR2 is SQIVND in the germline V gene (reference sequence). The CDR3 reads CASSTTLRGGALETQYF. In DNA form, the CDR3 reads TGTGCCAGTAGTACCACCCTACGGGGGGGGGCCCTGGAGACCCAGTACTTC.

V and J are TRBV6-6 and TRBJ1-1; no reliable D call. The V gene lost 2 bases and the J gene lost 4 bases, with 17 bases spanning the gap. CDR1 and CDR2 (germline): MNHNY, SVGAGI (reference sequence). There are 16 residues in the CDR3. CDR3 in amino acids: CASSYRQTTSVTEAFF. The CDR3 DNA reads as TGTGCCAGCAGTTACAGGCAGACGACGAGCGTCACTGAAGCTTTCTTT.

The rearrangement links TRBV18 to TRBJ2-7; D gene ambiguous. The V gene lost 3 bases and the J gene lost 3 bases, with 6 bases spanning the gap. Germline-derived CDR1 and CDR2 are KGHSH and LQKENI. The CDR3 length is 12 residues. CDR3 residues: CASSPLNYEQYF. CDR3 coding DNA: TGTGCCAGCTCACCTCTAAACTACGAGCAGTACTTC.

The genes are TRBV11-1 and TRBJ1-3; 7 bases align to TRBD1. The V segment lost 5 bases and the J segment 2 bases; nucleotides outside the gene matches: 9. CDR1 and CDR2 (germline): SGHAT, FQDESV (reference sequence). This CDR3 region has 16 residues. The CDR3 spells CASSRNTGVTGNTIYF. The CDR3 DNA sequence: TGTGCCAGCAGCCGTAATACAGGGGTGACTGGAAACACCATATATTTT.

This clone has more than one count but fewer than ten. The V gene is TRBV3-1 (or the pseudogene TRBV3-2), the J gene TRBJ2-1; 7 positions agree with TRBD1. The ends lost 1 base at V and 5 bases at J; junction bases unmatched: 8. This CDR3 region has 16 residues. Per germline, CDR1 LGHDT and CDR2 YNNKEL (reference sequence). This chain's CDR3 is CASSQVWDRTNNEQFF. In DNA form, the CDR3 reads TGTGCCAGCAGCCAAGTTTGGGACAGAACCAACAATGAGCAGTTCTTC.

J is TRBJ2-5 and V is TRBV5-1, with a weak D call TRBD2 (5 bases). Trimming took 6 bases from V and 1 from J, leaving 19 bases between them. The CDR3 is 16 amino acids. Looked up from germline, CDR1 is SGHRS and CDR2 is YFSETQ. The CDR3 bases are TGCGCCAGCACCCTAGCTGTCGGGGATACCCAAGAGACCCAGTACTTC. Amino acids: CASTLAVGDTQETQYF.

The chain employs TRBV18 and TRBJ2-7; the match to TRBD1 covers 10 bases. The length of the CDR3 is 15 residues. The V gene end was trimmed by 2 bases and the J gene end by 2 bases; junction bases not matched to a gene: 3. The germline gives CDR1 KGHSH, CDR2 LQKENI. In DNA, the CDR3 is TGTGCCAGCTCACCAGGGGGACAGGGGCCCTACGAGCAGTACTTC. It specifies CASSPGGQGPYEQYF.

V is TRBV3-1 (or the pseudogene TRBV3-2) and J is TRBJ2-3; D may be TRBD2 (6 bases). V lost 0 bases to trimming and J lost 1 base, with 8 bases between them. Germline-derived CDR1 and CDR2 are LGHDT and YNNKEL (reference sequence). This CDR3 has 15 residues. The CDR3 nucleotides read TGTGCCAGCAGCCAAGAGCGGGGACGCACAGATACGCAGTATTTT. Protein product: CASSQERGRTDTQYF.